The clone carrying this T cell receptor beta chain has ten or more counts. V was cut by 4 bases and J by 1 base, with 7 bases left in between. In germline, CDR1 is SGHAT, CDR2 FQNNGV. This CDR3 contains 13 residues. Using its own MiXCR run on the reads, TCRdb lists one record per CDR3 protein. This table holds 210,000 or so distinct CDR3 sequences, 6.5% found once. The source of the sample is a study of T cell repertoires in cytomegalovirus infection. For the study at large: Matching HLA type and CMV infection were both indicated by public TCR beta signatures.

The sequenced sample consisted of PBMCs. The origin of this receptor is a human donor in good health (CMV status not recorded). Some clones in this sample may be carry-over from other donors' samples. This sequence joins TRBV11-2 and TRBJ1-1; no clear D. The CDR3, as DNA: TGTGCCAGCAGCTATACACAGAACACTGAAGCTTTCTTT. Residues: CASSYTQNTEAFF.